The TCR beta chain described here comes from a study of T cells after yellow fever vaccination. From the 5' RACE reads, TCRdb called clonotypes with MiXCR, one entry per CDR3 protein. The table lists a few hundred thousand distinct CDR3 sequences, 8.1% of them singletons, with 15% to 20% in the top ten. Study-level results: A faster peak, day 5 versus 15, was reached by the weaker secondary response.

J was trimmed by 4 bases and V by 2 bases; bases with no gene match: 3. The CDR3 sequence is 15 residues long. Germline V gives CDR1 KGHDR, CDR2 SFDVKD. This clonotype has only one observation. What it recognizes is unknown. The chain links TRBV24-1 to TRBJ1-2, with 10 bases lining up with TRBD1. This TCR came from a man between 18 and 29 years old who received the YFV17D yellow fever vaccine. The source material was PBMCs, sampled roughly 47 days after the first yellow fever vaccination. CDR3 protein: CATSDSGQGTYGYTF. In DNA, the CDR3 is TGTGCCACCAGTGATTCGGGACAGGGGACCTATGGCTACACCTTC.